This TCR beta chain was recovered during a study of blood T cell repertoires in COVID-19. For the study at large: Both acute and convalescent COVID-19 samples were obtained from the United States, Italy and Spain. T cells, B-cell-depleted T cells, or PBMCs provided the cDNA or gDNA that served as material.

As processed by the authors: Quantification of nucleated cells was approximated via reference gene primer amplification. Sequencing used immunoSEQ multiplex PCR; TCRdb keeps in-frame clones, though not all of them. V, J and clone size are those of that table, while D and trimming were read from the DNA. This table has over 200,000 clones, approximately 83% appearing once. CDR1 is MNHEY and CDR2 is SVGAGI in the germline V gene. The CDR3 is 13 amino acids. V gave up 2 bases and J gave up 3 bases, with 8 bases separating them. The rearrangement links TRBV6-5 to TRBJ2-7; D not resolved. Source material: peripheral blood. This sequence originates from a woman in her 30s who had recovered from COVID-19. CDR3 DNA sequence: TGTGCCAGCAGTTACGTTGGCCTCTACGAGCAGTACTTC. It specifies CASSYVGLYEQYF.